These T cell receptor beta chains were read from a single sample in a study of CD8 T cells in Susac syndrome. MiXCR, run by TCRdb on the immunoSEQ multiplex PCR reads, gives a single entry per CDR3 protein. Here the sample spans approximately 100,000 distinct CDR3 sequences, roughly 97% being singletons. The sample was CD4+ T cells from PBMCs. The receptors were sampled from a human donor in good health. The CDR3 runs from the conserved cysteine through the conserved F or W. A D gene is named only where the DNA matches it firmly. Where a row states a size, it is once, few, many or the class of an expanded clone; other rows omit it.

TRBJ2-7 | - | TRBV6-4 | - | CASSDPHSTAPYEQYF | TGTGCCAGCAGTGACCCGCACAGCACTGCACCCTACGAGCAGTACTTC
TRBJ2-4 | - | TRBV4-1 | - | CASSQGGALAKNIQYF | TGCGCCAGCAGCCAAGGGGGGGCGCTAGCCAAAAACATTCAGTACTTC
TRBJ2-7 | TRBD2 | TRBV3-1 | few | CASSEGTSGRLYEQYF | TGTGCCAGCAGCGAAGGGACTAGCGGGAGACTGTACGAGCAGTACTTC
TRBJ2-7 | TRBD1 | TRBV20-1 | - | CSARGTGGGRRVYEQYF | TGCAGTGCACGGGGGACAGGGGGAGGAAGACGGGTCTACGAGCAGTACTTC
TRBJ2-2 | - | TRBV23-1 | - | CASSQGLRTGELFF | TGCGCCAGCAGCCAGGGGTTGAGGACCGGGGAGCTGTTTTTT
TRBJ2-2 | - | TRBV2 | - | CASRDLARSGELFF | TGTGCCAGCAGGGATTTAGCCAGGTCCGGGGAGCTGTTTTTT
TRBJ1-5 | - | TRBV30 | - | CAWSEQLGPNQPQHF | TGTGCCTGGAGTGAGCAGTTGGGTCCGAATCAGCCCCAGCATTTT
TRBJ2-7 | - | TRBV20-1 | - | CSANRLDGGTYEQYF | TGCAGTGCCAACCGGTTGGACGGAGGAACCTACGAGCAGTACTTC
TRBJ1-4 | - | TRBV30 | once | CAWSIREKLFF | TGTGCCTGGAGCATCAGGGAAAAACTGTTTTTT
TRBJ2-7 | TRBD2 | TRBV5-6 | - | CASSLARRGLPYEQYF | TGTGCCAGCAGCTTGGCCAGGAGGGGACTACCCTACGAGCAGTACTTC
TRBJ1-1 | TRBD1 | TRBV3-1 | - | CASSQGVTGGSLRNTEAFF | TGTGCCAGCAGCCAAGGGGTAACAGGGGGTAGCCTGCGGAACACTGAAGCTTTCTTT
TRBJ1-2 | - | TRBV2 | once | CASRGMRGYTF | TGTGCCAGCCGTGGGATGAGGGGCTACACCTTC
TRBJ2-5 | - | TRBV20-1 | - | CSARDLKGVEETQYF | TGCAGTGCTAGAGATTTGAAGGGGGTCGAAGAGACCCAGTACTTC
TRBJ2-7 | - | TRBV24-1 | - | CATTLGPEEQYF | TGTGCCACCACTCTAGGACCGGAAGAGCAGTACTTC
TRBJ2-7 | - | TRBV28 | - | CASSFKREQYF | TGTGCCAGCAGTTTCAAGCGCGAGCAGTACTTC
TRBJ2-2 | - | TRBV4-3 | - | CASSRAGQTNTGELFF | TGCGCCAGCAGCCGCGCCGGACAGACGAACACCGGGGAGCTGTTTTTT
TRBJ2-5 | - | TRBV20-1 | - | CSAGPTAGMETQYF | TGCAGTGCTGGGCCAACTGCCGGGATGGAGACCCAGTACTTC
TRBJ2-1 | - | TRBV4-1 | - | CASSQDRNEQFF | TGCGCCAGCAGCCAAGATCGCAATGAGCAGTTCTTC
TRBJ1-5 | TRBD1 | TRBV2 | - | CASSRTGDNPQHF | TGTGCCAGCAGTAGGACAGGGGACAACCCCCAGCATTTT
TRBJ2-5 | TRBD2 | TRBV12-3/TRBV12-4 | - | CASSPGLAEQETQYF | TGTGCCAGCAGTCCTGGACTAGCGGAACAAGAGACCCAGTACTTC
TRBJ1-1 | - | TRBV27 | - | CASSARTTNTEAFF | TGTGCCAGCAGCGCCAGGACGACGAACACTGAAGCTTTCTTT
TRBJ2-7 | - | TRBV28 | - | CASSLGQGMEYF | TGTGCCAGCAGTTTGGGGCAGGGAATGGAGTACTTC
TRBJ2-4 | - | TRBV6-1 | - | CASSRGGALAKNIQYF | TGTGCCAGCAGTCGTGGAGGGGCGCTAGCCAAAAACATTCAGTACTTC
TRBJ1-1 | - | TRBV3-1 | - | CASSQYDGTQAFF | TGTGCCAGCAGCCAATATGACGGGACCCAAGCTTTCTTT
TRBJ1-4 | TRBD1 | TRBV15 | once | CATSRDFGTGEKLFF | TGTGCCACCAGCAGAGATTTTGGGACAGGTGAAAAACTGTTTTTT
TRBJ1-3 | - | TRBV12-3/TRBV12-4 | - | CASSFGDTPIYF | TGTGCCAGCAGTTTCGGGGACACTCCAATATATTTT
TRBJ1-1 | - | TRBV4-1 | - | CASSQGRGSRTEAFF | TGCGCCAGCAGCCAAGGACGGGGCTCACGAACTGAAGCTTTCTTT
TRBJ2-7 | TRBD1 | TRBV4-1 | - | CASSQVFVAGTAYEQYF | TGCGCCAGCAGCCAAGTATTCGTCGCCGGGACAGCCTACGAGCAGTACTTC
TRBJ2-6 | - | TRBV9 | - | CASSAQNSGANVLTF | TGTGCCAGCAGCGCCCAAAACTCTGGGGCCAACGTCCTGACTTTC
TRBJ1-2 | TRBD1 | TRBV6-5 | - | CASTSPGGENYGYTF | TGTGCCAGCACCTCCCCAGGGGGCGAGAACTATGGCTACACCTTC
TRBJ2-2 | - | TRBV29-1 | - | CSVVQGRLTGELFF | TGCAGCGTTGTACAGGGACGATTAACCGGGGAGCTGTTTTTT
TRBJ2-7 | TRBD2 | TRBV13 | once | CASRVRTSGSYEQYF | TGTGCCAGCAGGGTACGGACTAGCGGGAGCTACGAGCAGTACTTC
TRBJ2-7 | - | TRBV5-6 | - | CASSLPRIRSYEQYF | TGTGCCAGCAGCCTCCCTAGGATCCGCTCCTACGAGCAGTACTTC
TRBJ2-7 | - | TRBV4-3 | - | CASSQSRSSYEQYF | TGCGCCAGCAGCCAGAGCAGGAGCTCCTACGAGCAGTACTTC
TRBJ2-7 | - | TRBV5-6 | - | CASSLVMAGRGYEQYF | TGTGCCAGCAGCTTGGTGATGGCAGGGAGAGGCTACGAGCAGTACTTC
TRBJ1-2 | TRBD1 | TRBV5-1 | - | CASSPRQGGGYTF | TGCGCCAGCAGCCCACGACAGGGTGGTGGCTACACCTTC
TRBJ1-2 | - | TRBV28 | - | CASGINYGYTF | TGTGCCAGCGGGATCAACTATGGCTACACCTTC
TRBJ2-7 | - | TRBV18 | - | CASSRETGTYEQYF | TGTGCCAGCTCACGAGAGACAGGAACCTACGAGCAGTACTTC
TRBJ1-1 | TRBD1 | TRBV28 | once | CAGRTGGQEAFF | TGTGCCGGCCGTACAGGGGGTCAAGAAGCTTTCTTT
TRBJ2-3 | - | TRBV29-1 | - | CSVEASEYRDTQYF | TGCAGCGTTGAGGCTAGCGAATATCGTGATACGCAGTATTTT
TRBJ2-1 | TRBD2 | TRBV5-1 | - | CASSQGTSGYNEQFF | TGCGCCAGCAGCCAAGGGACTAGCGGATACAATGAGCAGTTCTTC
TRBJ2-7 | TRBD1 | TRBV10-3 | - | CATATTTGTVGYEQYF | TGTGCCACCGCGACAACGACCGGGACAGTGGGCTACGAGCAGTACTTC
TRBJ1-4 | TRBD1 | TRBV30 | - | CALNRGGEKLFF | TGTGCCTTAAACAGGGGAGGGGAAAAACTGTTTTTT
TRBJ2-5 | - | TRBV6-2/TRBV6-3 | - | CASSYFETQYF | TGTGCCAGCAGTTACTTCGAGACCCAGTACTTC
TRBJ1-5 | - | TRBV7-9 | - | CASSLGVNGRNSNQPQHF | TGTGCCAGCAGCTTAGGAGTCAATGGGAGAAATAGCAATCAGCCCCAGCATTTT
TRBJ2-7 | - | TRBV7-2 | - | CASSPDMGRSYEQYF | TGTGCCAGCAGCCCCGACATGGGGCGATCCTACGAGCAGTACTTC
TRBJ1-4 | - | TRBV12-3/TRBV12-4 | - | CASSQPGVEKLFF | TGTGCCAGCAGTCAGCCGGGGGTCGAAAAACTGTTTTTT
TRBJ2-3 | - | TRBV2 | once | CASKSSRGTDTQYF | TGTGCCAGCAAGTCCTCCCGTGGGACAGATACGCAGTATTTT
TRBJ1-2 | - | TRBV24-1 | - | CAIRGDPIYGYTF | TGTGCCATTCGGGGAGATCCTATCTATGGCTACACCTTC
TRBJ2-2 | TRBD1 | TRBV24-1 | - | CATSDSDRGFAGELFF | TGTGCCACCAGTGATTCAGACAGGGGATTTGCCGGGGAGCTGTTTTTT
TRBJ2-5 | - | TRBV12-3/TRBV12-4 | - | CASSGGSKHQETQYF | TGTGCCAGCAGTGGCGGGTCTAAACACCAAGAGACCCAGTACTTC
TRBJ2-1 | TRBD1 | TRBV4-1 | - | CASSHPQGPNEQFF | TGCGCCAGCAGCCACCCACAGGGGCCCAATGAGCAGTTCTTC
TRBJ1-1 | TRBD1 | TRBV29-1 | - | CSVRTGWSTEAFF | TGCAGCGTTCGGACAGGCTGGAGTACTGAAGCTTTCTTT
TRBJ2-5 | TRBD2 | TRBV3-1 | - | CASSKTSGLKETQYF | TGTGCCAGCAGCAAAACTAGCGGCCTAAAGGAGACCCAGTACTTC
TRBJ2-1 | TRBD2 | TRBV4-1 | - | CASSQIQRGNNEQFF | TGCGCCAGCAGCCAGATCCAGCGGGGTAACAATGAGCAGTTCTTC